This entry lists 22 T cell receptor beta chains sequenced from one sample in a study of T cell responses to AZD1222 COVID-19 vaccine (dated by TCRdb to the early 2020s). Sample time point, as interpreted from the label and publication: baseline before first vaccination. The library was generated by the immunoSEQ multiplex PCR assay. TCRdb took this table from immuneACCESS and kept in-frame rearrangements with V and J called. Such tables lack part of the clones; where checked against another copy, unresolved V genes explain under half of the gap, and the rest is unexplained. Across this sample there are approximately 130,000 clones, with 80% to 95% seen only once. About 3.1% of the sample comes from the top ten. Sequenced material: peripheral blood, taken on day 0 of AZD1222 vaccination. The source is an adult in good health.

This chain links TRBV9 with TRBJ2-7, with a possible D match to TRBD2 (5 bases). CDR1 is SGDLS, CDR2 YYNGEE, per germline. Trimming removed 4 bases from V and 2 bases from J, with 16 bases in between. The CDR3 contains 15 residues. The CDR3 DNA follows: TGTGCCAGCAGCCCCGCCGGGGAGAGTGCCTACGAGCAGTACTTC. Translating it yields CASSPAGESAYEQYF.

The chain is built from TRBV28 and TRBJ1-1; tentative D call: TRBD1 (6 bases). This CDR3 comprises 14 residues. Trimming pared 11 bases from V and 4 bases from J, leaving 20 bases between. Germline V lookup: CDR1 MDHEN, CDR2 SYDVKM. DNA of the CDR3: TGTGCCCTCGCGGCGGGGCACAGGGTCACTGAAGCTTTCTTT. It is translated as CALAAGHRVTEAFF.

The chain links TRBV3-1 (or the pseudogene TRBV3-2) to TRBJ2-7; 7 bases align to TRBD2. Germline loops: CDR1 LGHDT, CDR2 YNNKEL (reference sequence). This CDR3 spans 13 amino acids. The ends lost 1 base at V and 5 bases at J; junction bases unmatched: 2. The CDR3: CASSQGTRNEQYF. CDR3 nucleotide sequence: TGTGCCAGCAGCCAAGGGACTAGAAACGAGCAGTACTTC.

The chain links TRBV9 to TRBJ1-6; 8 bases map to TRBD1. With 7 bases clipped from V and 7 bases from J, the junction kept 10 bases outside the gene matches. CDR1 and CDR2 from the germline V gene are SGDLS and YYNGEE. CDR3 length: 15 amino acids. As DNA, the CDR3 is TGTGCCAGCCGGCCCGGGACAGGACAAAATTCACCCCTCCACTTT. It codes for CASRPGTGQNSPLHF.

The genes are TRBV5-8 and TRBJ1-1; no reliable D call. This CDR3 region has 13 residues. Germline CDR1 and CDR2: SGHTS and YDEGEE. Trimming removed 2 bases at V and 4 bases at J, with 9 bases between. DNA of the CDR3: TGTGCCAGCAGCTTTCTAGGGAGCACTGAAGCTTTCTTT. It translates to CASSFLGSTEAFF.

The V gene is TRBV28, the J gene TRBJ1-5; D possibly corresponds to TRBD1 (5 bases). Germline-derived CDR1 and CDR2 are MDHEN and SYDVKM. The CDR3 length is 14 residues. Deletions cut 6 bases from V and 7 bases from J, with 16 bases between. The CDR3 DNA reads TGTGCCAGCAGGCTTCCTTCAGGGTCACAGCCCCAGCATTTT. This translates into CASRLPSGSQPQHF.

This chain uses TRBV7-2 with TRBJ2-3; D may be TRBD2 (5 bases). The CDR3 consists of 15 residues. Trimming stripped 1 base from V and 6 bases from J, with 14 bases between. CDR1 is SGHTA, CDR2 FQGNSA, per germline. The CDR3 coding sequence is TGTGCCAGCAGCTTAGTTACGCGGAGGACGGATACGCAGTATTTT. It codes for CASSLVTRRTDTQYF. Using reference TRBV7-2 and TRBJ2-3 for the parts outside the CDR3, the full variable domain is GAGVSQSPSNKVTEKGKDVELRCDPISGHTALYWYRQSLGQGLEFLIYFQGNSAPDKSGLPSDRFSAERTGGSVSTLTIQRTQQEDSAVYLCASSLVTRRTDTQYFGPGTRLTVL.

The chain employs TRBV27 and TRBJ1-6; TRBD1 is a possible D gene (6 bases). This CDR3 comprises 16 residues. CDR1 MNHEY and CDR2 SMNVEV come from the germline V gene (reference sequence). Trimming shortened V by 7 bases and J by 5 bases, and 18 bases separated the two germline ends. The DNA of the CDR3 is TGTGCCAGCAAAATGGTGGGCAGGGGAAATAATTCACCCCTCCACTTT. Protein sequence: CASKMVGRGNNSPLHF.

The gene calls are TRBV28 and TRBJ1-1; no definite D call. Trimming took off 3 bases at V and 3 bases at J, with 8 bases between the two ends. The CDR3 covers 13 residues. The V gene's germline CDR1 is MDHEN and CDR2 SYDVKM. The CDR3 protein is CASSFSAYTEAFF. CDR3 sequence (DNA): TGTGCCAGCAGTTTTTCCGCTTACACTGAAGCTTTCTTT.

The genes are TRBV7-9 and TRBJ2-3, with 8 positions matching TRBD2. CDR3 size: 16 residues. V dropped 4 bases and J dropped 5; count of bases not matched to a gene: 11. The germline CDR1 and CDR2 sequences are SEHNR and FQNEAQ (reference sequence). CDR3 region: CASSSRLALSQDTQYF. The CDR3 region has the DNA TGTGCCAGCAGCTCCAGACTAGCGCTGTCCCAAGATACGCAGTATTTT.

The chain carries TRBV28 and TRBJ1-4; D remains ambiguous. Germline V gene lookup returns CDR1 MDHEN and CDR2 SYDVKM. This CDR3 has 12 residues. V lost 8 bases to trimming and J lost 6 bases, with 10 bases between them. The CDR3 bases are TGTGCCAGCCGGAAAAGGGATGAAAAACTGTTTTTT. This translates into CASRKRDEKLFF.

This chain uses TRBV2 with TRBJ1-3; no clear D. Germline CDR1 is SNHLY and CDR2 is FYNNEI. The CDR3 runs to 15 residues. V was cut by 5 bases and J by 1 base, with 12 bases left in between. The CDR3 nucleotides read TGTGCCAGCAGTCCTCAAGACATATCTGGAAACACCATATATTTT. Its translation is CASSPQDISGNTIYF.

The J gene is TRBJ1-1, the V gene TRBV18; D remains ambiguous. This CDR3 has 13 residues. V gave up 6 bases and J gave up 5 bases, with 13 bases separating them. Germline V gene sequence: CDR1 KGHSH, CDR2 LQKENI. In nucleotides, the CDR3 is TGTGCCAGCTCCTTTGACGCGGTGACTGAAGCTTTCTTT. The encoded protein is CASSFDAVTEAFF.

The rearrangement links TRBV28 to TRBJ2-1; D perhaps matches TRBD1 (6 bases). CDR1 MDHEN and CDR2 SYDVKM come from the germline V gene. The V end was cut by 3 bases, the J end by 4 bases, with 19 bases between. The CDR3 extends over 17 amino acids. The CDR3 reads CASSFRQNRVGYNEQFF. The CDR3, as DNA: TGTGCCAGCAGTTTCCGACAAAACAGGGTGGGGTACAATGAGCAGTTCTTC. The whole variable domain, remainder taken from reference TRBV28 and TRBJ2-1, is DVKVTQSSRYLVKRTGEKVFLECVQDMDHENMFWYRQDPGLGLRLIYFSYDVKMKEKGDIPEGYSVSREKKERFSLILESASTNQTSMYLCASSFRQNRVGYNEQFFGPGTRLTVL.

As regards this clone: In the same sample, other DNA sequences code for this CDR3. The V gene is TRBV24-1, the J gene TRBJ2-7, with 7 bases identical to TRBD2. This CDR3 comprises 15 residues. Germline assignment: CDR1 KGHDR and CDR2 SFDVKD. With 3 bases clipped from V and 2 bases from J, the junction kept 6 bases outside the gene matches. CDR3 protein: CATSDSGTGTYEQYF. The CDR3 coding sequence is TGTGCCACCAGTGATAGCGGGACGGGGACCTACGAGCAGTACTTC.

The chain carries TRBV19 and TRBJ1-5; TRBD1 matches 9 bases. Germline V gives CDR1 LNHDA, CDR2 SQIVND (reference sequence). The CDR3 contains 16 residues. Germline trimming cut 5 bases from V and 0 bases from J; bases unmatched to any gene: 5. The CDR3 DNA reads as TGTGCCAGTAGTCTCCAGGACAGGGGTAGCAATCAGCCCCAGCATTTT. Protein sequence: CASSLQDRGSNQPQHF.

This clone turned up a few times. This chain joins TRBV28 and TRBJ1-4, with D hard to call. This CDR3 is 12 amino acids long. V lost 6 bases, J lost 7 bases, and 9 bases lay in between. Germline values: CDR1 MDHEN, CDR2 SYDVKM. The DNA of the CDR3 is TGTGCCAGCAGGGAGGGAAGTGAAAAACTGTTTTTT. Its translation is CASREGSEKLFF.

The chain uses TRBV15 and TRBJ2-5, with TRBD2 as a possible D gene (5 bases). The CDR3 loop spans 15 amino acids. Trimming took 3 bases from V and 5 from J, leaving 16 bases between them. Germline assignment: CDR1 LNHNV and CDR2 YYDKDF (reference sequence). The CDR3 here is CATSRGGLARETQYF. CDR3 DNA sequence: TGTGCCACCAGCAGGGGTGGGCTAGCCAGGGAGACCCAGTACTTC. The entire variable domain, with the rest obtained from reference TRBV15 and TRBJ2-5, is as follows: DAMVIQNPRYQVTQFGKPVTLSCSQTLNHNVMYWYQQKSSQAPKLLFHYYDKDFNNEADTPDNFQSRRPNTSFCFLDIRSPGLGDTAMYLCATSRGGLARETQYFGPGTRLLVL.

The rearrangement links TRBV27 to TRBJ2-1; 10 nucleotides match TRBD2. From germline, CDR1 is MNHEY and CDR2 SMNVEV (reference sequence). The length of the CDR3 is 15 residues. V was clipped by 2 bases and J by 10 bases; unmatched bases: 8. The CDR3 DNA is TGTGCCAGCAGTTTACCTCAGCGGGAGGGGTCCGAGCAGTTCTTC. Protein: CASSLPQREGSEQFF.

The chain couples TRBV3-1 (or the pseudogene TRBV3-2) to TRBJ1-5; D not certain. The CDR3 spans 15 residues. Germline assignment: CDR1 LGHDT and CDR2 YNNKEL (reference sequence). V lost 2 bases, J lost 3 bases, and 11 bases lay in between. The CDR3 reads CASSQSGGINQPQHF. CDR3 DNA: TGTGCCAGCAGCCAATCAGGAGGAATCAATCAGCCCCAGCATTTT.

The rearrangement links TRBV5-1 to TRBJ2-2, with D maybe TRBD2 (6 bases). The CDR3 length is 16 residues. Per the germline V gene, CDR1 is SGHRS and CDR2 is YFSETQ. V was pared by 6 bases and J by 3 bases, with 18 bases between. The CDR3 sequence: CASTLGGGVDTGELFF. The CDR3 nucleotides are TGCGCCAGCACCTTAGGTGGCGGGGTGGACACCGGGGAGCTGTTTTTT.

This clone appeared once. CDR3 sequence reads: CAIGQDSWNTEAFF. The CDR3 region has the DNA TGTGCCATCGGACAGGACAGTTGGAACACTGAAGCTTTCTTT. This rearrangement joins TRBV10-3 to TRBJ1-1; the match to TRBD1 covers 7 bases. The CDR3 extends over 14 amino acids. The V segment lost 8 bases and the J segment 1 base; nucleotides outside the gene matches: 7. Germline V gene lookup returns CDR1 ENHRY and CDR2 SYGVKD.